This record covers a single T cell receptor (beta chain). The data were taken from a study of blood T cell repertoires in COVID-19. Background on the study: The United States, Italy and Spain supplied acute and convalescent COVID-19 samples. PBMCs, B-cell-depleted T cells, or T cells provided the cDNA or gDNA that made up the material.

The authors' processing: Nucleated cell number was recorded as an estimate derived from reference gene primer amplification. TCRdb keeps only in-frame clones here, not all; method: immunoSEQ multiplex PCR. That table is the source of V, J and clone size, and D and trimming were worked out from the DNA. The data show 100,000 to 150,000 clones, just over 85% seen once. CDR1 is SGHVS, CDR2 FQNEAQ, per germline. V was clipped by 2 bases and J by 7 bases, with 12 bases between them. The CDR3 consists of 14 residues. The sample comprised peripheral blood. The sequence came from a man aged 35 to 55 with acute or convalescent COVID-19. The V and J genes are TRBV7-8 and TRBJ1-5; D uncertain. CDR3 protein: CASSLRAGGQPQHF. The DNA of the CDR3 is TGTGCCAGCAGCTTACGGGCAGGCGGGCAGCCCCAGCATTTT.